A selection of T cell receptor beta chains follows, all from one sample in a study of T cell repertoires in cytomegalovirus infection. TCRdb called the reads again in MiXCR, with one record for every CDR3 protein. The repertoire holds just over 150,000 distinct CDR3 sequences, with around 22% as singletons. Sequenced: PBMCs. All receptors come from a human donor in good health (CMV status not recorded). Some clones in this sample may be carry-over from other donors' samples. Both conserved end residues are part of each CDR3. The D gene is left open where the match is weak. Some rows mark clone size as missing; the rest say once, few, many or name a class of expanded clone.

clone_size j_call v_call d_call cdr3_aa cdr3_nt
- TRBJ2-7 TRBV20-1 - CSATDGGQYEQYF TGCAGTGCCACGGACGGAGGCCAGTACGAGCAGTACTTC
- TRBJ2-7 TRBV4-3 TRBD1 CASSQTPTGIYEQYF TGCGCCAGCAGCCAAACCCCGACAGGGATTTACGAGCAGTACTTC
many TRBJ1-2 TRBV7-2 - CASSYTTGYGYTF TGTGCCAGCAGCTACACAACAGGGTACGGCTACACCTTC
many TRBJ1-5 TRBV7-2 - CASSLGSGLGQPQHF TGTGCCAGCAGCTTAGGGTCAGGGTTGGGGCAGCCCCAGCATTTT
- TRBJ2-5 TRBV20-1 - CSGGGGIQTQYF TGCAGTGGGGGGGGGGGCATACAGACCCAGTACTTC
- TRBJ2-7 TRBV29-1 - CSATGSSYEQYF TGCAGCGCCACCGGGAGCTCCTACGAGCAGTACTTC
- TRBJ2-2 TRBV5-1 TRBD2 CASELAGTNTGELFF TGCGCCAGCGAACTAGCGGGAACGAACACCGGGGAGCTGTTTTTT
- TRBJ2-5 TRBV6-5 - CASSYSGLQETQYF TGTGCCAGCAGTTACTCTGGCTTACAAGAGACCCAGTACTTC
few TRBJ1-2 TRBV2 - CATFGGEDGYTF TGTGCCACCTTCGGAGGGGAGGACGGCTACACCTTC
few TRBJ2-7 TRBV4-2 - CASSPSTSLYEQYF TGTGCCAGCAGCCCCTCGACAAGCCTCTACGAGCAGTACTTC
few TRBJ1-4 TRBV7-4 - CASLSATNEKLFF TGTGCCAGCCTCTCAGCAACTAATGAAAAACTGTTTTTT
few TRBJ2-1 TRBV5-1 TRBD1 CASSLAGTGLYNEQFF TGCGCCAGCAGCTTGGCCGGGACAGGGTTGTACAATGAGCAGTTCTTC
medium-sized TRBJ2-1 TRBV7-6 TRBD2 CASSLDGTSGGVSAF TGTGCCAGCAGCTTAGATGGGACTAGCGGGGGGGTCTCCGCCTTC
- TRBJ1-1 TRBV7-2 TRBD1 CASSPDRGTFF TGTGCCAGCAGCCCTGACAGGGGCACTTTCTTT
many TRBJ2-1 TRBV7-9 - CASSYLVGGRSYNEQFF TGTGCCAGCAGCTACCTAGTAGGGGGGCGATCCTACAATGAGCAGTTCTTC
few TRBJ2-3 TRBV7-9 - CASSLAGQPTDTQYF TGTGCCAGCAGCTTAGCTGGCCAGCCCACAGATACGCAGTATTTT
- TRBJ2-5 TRBV15 - CATSRDYGGTETQYF TGTGCCACCAGCAGAGACTACGGCGGGACAGAGACCCAGTACTTC
- TRBJ2-7 TRBV7-2 TRBD2 CASSGRVGLAPYEQYF TGTGCCAGCAGCGGCCGCGTCGGACTAGCCCCTTACGAGCAGTACTTC
- TRBJ2-1 TRBV7-9 TRBD1 CASSWDRVDEQFF TGTGCCAGCAGCTGGGACAGGGTCGATGAGCAGTTCTTC
- TRBJ1-2 TRBV12-3/TRBV12-4 - CASSLTGTGGYTF TGTGCCAGCAGTTTAACAGGGACGGGTGGCTACACCTTC
- TRBJ2-1 TRBV20-1 - CSARGADSSYNEQFF TGCAGTGCTAGAGGGGCAGACAGCTCCTACAATGAGCAGTTCTTC
- TRBJ2-3 TRBV2 TRBD2 CATATSGGTDTQYF TGTGCCACCGCGACTAGCGGGGGCACAGATACGCAGTATTTT
few TRBJ2-3 TRBV7-3 TRBD1 CASSSDRVTGRDTQYF TGTGCCAGCAGCTCGGACAGGGTCACGGGGAGAGATACGCAGTATTTT
few TRBJ1-1 TRBV28 - CASKPSGPTEAFF TGTGCCAGCAAGCCCTCTGGCCCCACTGAAGCTTTCTTT
- TRBJ2-7 TRBV7-9 TRBD2 CASSPGGGQYF TGTGCCAGCAGCCCTGGGGGGGGGCAGTACTTC
many TRBJ2-1 TRBV7-9 - CASSLPLGQQFF TGTGCCAGCAGTCTTCCATTGGGACAGCAGTTCTTC
- TRBJ2-7 TRBV20-1 - CSASVSYEQYF TGCAGTGCTAGCGTCTCCTACGAGCAGTACTTC
few TRBJ2-1 TRBV29-1 - CSVDRASSSYNEQFF TGCAGCGTTGATCGGGCTAGTAGCTCCTACAATGAGCAGTTCTTC
once TRBJ2-1 TRBV30 TRBD2 CACHPRTSGNEQFF TGTGCCTGCCATCCAAGGACTAGCGGCAATGAGCAGTTCTTC
- TRBJ1-1 TRBV10-3 - CAISEDQAQGNTEAFF TGTGCCATCAGTGAAGACCAGGCCCAGGGGAACACTGAAGCTTTCTTT
few TRBJ2-7 TRBV2 - CASSDNGRRDEQYF TGTGCCAGCAGTGACAATGGGAGGAGGGACGAGCAGTACTTC
- TRBJ2-5 TRBV28 TRBD1 CANSSRDRHQETQYF TGTGCCAACAGTTCTCGGGACAGGCACCAAGAGACCCAGTACTTC
- TRBJ1-6 TRBV12-3/TRBV12-4 - CASSMSSYNSPLHF TGTGCCAGCAGTATGAGCTCCTATAATTCACCCCTCCACTTT
few TRBJ1-5 TRBV6-1 - CASVLVGDNQPQHF TGTGCCAGCGTACTGGTAGGGGACAATCAGCCCCAGCATTTT
- TRBJ2-3 TRBV9 TRBD2 CASSVGLAGVDTQYF TGTGCCAGCAGCGTCGGACTAGCGGGAGTTGATACGCAGTATTTT
many TRBJ2-2 TRBV7-2 TRBD2 CASSFRSGTTGELFF TGTGCCAGCAGCTTTCGTAGCGGGACCACCGGGGAGCTGTTTTTT
many TRBJ1-1 TRBV3-1 - CASSQEIVYGVNTEAFF TGTGCCAGCAGCCAAGAGATAGTTTATGGGGTGAACACTGAAGCTTTCTTT
many TRBJ1-1 TRBV7-2 - CASSLPGRMNTEAFF TGTGCCAGCAGCTTGCCAGGGCGGATGAACACTGAAGCTTTCTTT
- TRBJ2-7 TRBV2 - CASTTQGGTYEQYF TGTGCCAGCACTACACAGGGTGGGACCTACGAGCAGTACTTC
many TRBJ2-5 TRBV7-6 TRBD2 CASSPTGGLAGVGEETQYF TGTGCCAGCAGCCCTACGGGGGGACTAGCGGGGGTAGGGGAAGAGACCCAGTACTTC
- TRBJ2-3 TRBV20-1 - CSGGVSGDTQYF TGCAGTGGGGGCGTATCGGGAGATACGCAGTATTTT
- TRBJ1-5 TRBV19 TRBD1 CASKTGGRNNQPQHF TGTGCCAGTAAGACAGGGGGCCGAAACAATCAGCCCCAGCATTTT
- TRBJ2-1 TRBV5-1 - CASRLDSYNEQFF TGCGCCAGCAGACTAGATTCCTACAATGAGCAGTTCTTC
- TRBJ2-1 TRBV11-1 - CASSSWGNANEQFF TGTGCCAGCAGCTCCTGGGGGAACGCAAATGAGCAGTTCTTC
- TRBJ2-1 TRBV11-2 - CASSLVDPPSYNEQFF TGTGCCAGCAGCTTAGTTGACCCTCCCTCCTACAATGAGCAGTTCTTC